Sequencing of this TCR beta chain was carried out in a study of breast tumors, draining lymph nodes, adjacent tissues (dated by TCRdb to the mid-2010s). Study-wide context: The study compared TCR beta repertoires across tumor, adjacent nontumor tissue and axillary lymph nodes from breast cancer patients. The study aimed to assess the relationships and possible T-cell exchange between tumor, surrounding tissue and draining lymph node repertoires in human breast cancer. The research as a whole found: The similarity between tumor and nontumor tissue repertoires was significantly greater in luminal-like breast cancer than in basal-like breast cancer. Tumors showed preferential V and J gene usage, and their T-cell repertoire diversity fell below that of lymph nodes yet above that of nontumor tissue. Rather than being directly demonstrated, the conclusion that tumor T cells originate in lymph nodes was presented as consistent with a hypothesis. The data were considered consistent with the idea that most tumor T cells come from the lymph node and then expand in tumor tissue.

V and J lose 4 bases and 13 bases, and a span of 15 bases separates them. Via the germline V gene (reference sequence), CDR1 is SEHNR and CDR2 FQNEAQ. The CDR3 measures 12 amino acids from cysteine to phenylalanine. Solely the CDR3 DNA is kept, with 36 bases framed from the first base. Lymph node samples were obtained from the axillary draining lymph nodes of breast cancer patients. This clonotype appeared many times. The clone's antigen remains unknown. No clone much larger than this one lies a single base away; base qualities are absent. TCRdb names Illumina HiSeq 2000 as the instrument used. Multiplex PCR amplification was used to build the TCR beta chain libraries. High-throughput sequencing was used to analyze the amplified TCR beta chain products. The public reads were quality trimmed at Q25 with fastp and then assembled into clones with MiXCR by TCRdb, keeping productive beta chains. Duplicate CDR3 protein sequences are folded into a single record with the most common DNA and genes. This sample is represented by about 200,000 distinct CDR3 sequences; under 40% of them were singletons. Together, the top ten hold approximately 3.6% of the sample.

This TCR was recovered from a female donor with breast cancer. Some clones in this sample may be carry-over from other donors' samples. The chain couples TRBV7-9 to TRBJ2-3, and perhaps TRBD1 as D gene, on 5 matching bases. Sequenced input: axillary lymph node tissue. This receptor carries the CDR3 CASSSLPGWEYF. The DNA is TGTGCCAGCAGCTCTCTCCCAGGGTGGGAGTATTTT. The full variable domain, with segments outside the CDR3 supplied by the reference TRBV7-9 and TRBJ2-3 proteins, appears as DTGVSQNPRHKITKRGQNVTFRCDPISEHNRLYWYRQTLGQGPEFLTYFQNEAQLEKSRLLSDRFSAERPKGSFSTLEIQRTEQGDSAMYLCASSSLPGWEYFGPGTRLTVL.